Below, one T cell receptor beta chain is given with its context. Germline V CDR1 and CDR2: GTSNPN, SVGIG (reference sequence). Trimming removed 1 base from V and 0 bases from J; junction bases left unmatched: 3. CDR3 length: 15 amino acids. These data belong to a study of blood T cell repertoires in COVID-19. Study at large: Acute and convalescent COVID-19 samples came from the United States, Italy and Spain. In each case, the material was cDNA or gDNA derived from T cells, B-cell-depleted T cells, or PBMCs.

Sequenced by immunoSEQ multiplex PCR; TCRdb stores in-frame clones only, minus some. Among around 120,000 clones, approximately 80% were seen once, and the ten largest hold under 2.5%. The chain recombines TRBV30 with TRBJ1-5; 7 positions agree with TRBD1. The sample comprised peripheral blood. The clonotype originates from a man aged 65 to 85 with acute or convalescent COVID-19. CDR3 nucleotide sequence: TGTGCCTGGAGTGGGACAGGCCTTAGCAATCAGCCCCAGCATTTT. The encoded protein is CAWSGTGLSNQPQHF.